This T cell receptor beta chain was sequenced for a study of cytomegalovirus exposure and HLA in healthy donors. This clone was observed a single time. Its antigen is as yet unknown. 13 Jbeta primers and 60 Vbeta primers were used for the PCR. Produced via immunoSEQ multiplex PCR; TCRdb's table is partial and in-frame only. The table includes about 190,000 clones, over 75% detected once. Regarding the study as a whole: Most CMV-associated TCR beta chains appeared HLA-restricted in a later analysis.

The germline gives CDR1 MNHEY, CDR2 SMNVEV (reference sequence). This CDR3 is built from 14 residues. V lost 4 bases to trimming and J lost 4 bases, with 13 bases between them. While unrecorded immune exposures were likely, the donors were nominally healthy when sampled. The TCR sequence derives from a man aged 40-55 years in good health and CMV-seropositive. The source material was PBMCs. The chain links TRBV27 to TRBJ1-1; TRBD1 might be the D (6 bases). CDR3 DNA: TGTGCCAGCAGTTATAAAGGGGGGGGCACTGAAGCTTTCTTT. Translated: CASSYKGGGTEAFF.